These 31 T cell receptor beta chains were sequenced from one sample in a study of cytomegalovirus exposure and HLA in healthy donors. The PCR had 60 Vbeta and 13 Jbeta primers. The repertoire was sequenced with immunoSEQ multiplex PCR; TCRdb's copy has only in-frame clones and lacks some. The sample yields about 130,000 clones, 81% seen once. Sequenced: PBMCs. The receptors originated from a young man in good health and CMV-seropositive.

This chain connects TRBV9 to TRBJ2-5; D might be TRBD1 (5 bases). CDR1 is SGDLS and CDR2 is YYNGEE in the germline V gene. V lost 3 bases, J lost 5 bases, and 14 bases lay in between. This CDR3 contains 14 residues. The CDR3 spells CASSEHPTVETQYF. The CDR3 DNA is TGTGCCAGCAGCGAACACCCGACAGTCGAGACCCAGTACTTC.

The chain recombines TRBV30 with TRBJ2-4, with D unresolved. In germline, CDR1 is GTSNPN, CDR2 SVGIG (reference sequence). There are 16 residues in the CDR3. Trimming took off 0 bases at V and 0 bases at J, with 12 bases between the two ends. CDR3 in amino acids: CAWSVRRTLAKNIQYF. CDR3 nucleotides: TGTGCCTGGAGTGTAAGGAGAACTTTAGCCAAAAACATTCAGTACTTC.

J is TRBJ1-1 and V is TRBV10-3, with a possible D match to TRBD1 (5 bases). V lost 0 bases, J lost 8 bases, and 10 bases lay in between. The CDR3 is 13 amino acids. The germline gives CDR1 ENHRY, CDR2 SYGVKD. DNA for the CDR3: TGTGCCATCAGTGAGTCGGGGGGTGGAGAAGCTTTCTTT. Amino acids: CAISESGGGEAFF.

CDR3 coding DNA: TGTGCCAGCAGCTTAGATGGACAGGGGAACACTGAAGCTTTCTTT. Its translation is CASSLDGQGNTEAFF. The chain uses TRBV11-2 and TRBJ1-1; 8 positions agree with TRBD1. The CDR3 runs 15 residues. J was trimmed by 1 base and V by 0 bases; bases with no gene match: 1. Germline V lookup: CDR1 SGHAT, CDR2 FQNNGV.

V gene TRBV9 combines with J gene TRBJ1-3; the match to TRBD1 covers 8 bases. The germline CDR1 and CDR2 sequences are SGDLS and YYNGEE. The J segment lost 3 bases and the V segment lost 3 bases, leaving 8 bases of the junction unmatched. This CDR3 is 16 amino acids long. In nucleotides, the CDR3 is TGTGCCAGCAGCGACACCAGGGGGCTCAGTGGAAACACCATATATTTT. It translates to CASSDTRGLSGNTIYF.

This chain's CDR3 is CACHSGTGVYEQYF. The CDR3 DNA reads as TGTGCCTGTCACAGCGGGACAGGGGTTTACGAGCAGTACTTC. This sequence joins TRBV30 and TRBJ2-7, with 10 bases lining up with TRBD1. The V segment lost 6 bases and the J segment 4 bases; nucleotides outside the gene matches: 9. Germline values: CDR1 GTSNPN, CDR2 SVGIG (reference sequence). The CDR3 is 14 residues long.

In its sample, this clone was seen a few times. The DNA for the CDR3 is TGTGCCAGCAGCTTACGCAGGGGCGCTGAAGCTTTCTTT. The encoded protein is CASSLRRGAEAFF. The gene calls are TRBV7-6 and TRBJ1-1; perhaps TRBD1 as D (6 bases). Between the trimmed V and J ends, which lost 2 bases and 6 bases, there was a span of 10 bases. This CDR3 comprises 13 residues. CDR1 SGHVS and CDR2 FNYEAQ come from the germline V gene. The variable domain in full, with the rest retrieved from reference TRBV7-6 and TRBJ1-1, is GAGVSQSPRYKVTKRGQDVALRCDPISGHVSLYWYRQALGQGPEFLTYFNYEAQQDKSGLPNDRFSAERPEGSISTLTIQRTEQRDSAMYRCASSLRRGAEAFFGQGTRLTVV.

The chain combines TRBV5-1 with TRBJ1-4; D not certain. The CDR3 contains 15 residues. CDR1 is SGHRS and CDR2 is YFSETQ in the germline V gene. Trimming removed 4 bases from V and 3 bases from J, with 13 bases in between. The CDR3 loop reads CASSPNRFANEKLFF. The CDR3 nucleotides are TGCGCCAGCAGCCCCAATAGATTTGCTAATGAAAAACTGTTTTTT.

The V gene is TRBV6-1, the J gene TRBJ1-1; D remains unclear. CDR1 is MNHNS, CDR2 SASEGT, per germline. V lost 5 bases to trimming and J lost 1 base, with 5 bases between them. The CDR3 extends over 12 amino acids. The CDR3 DNA follows: TGTGCCAGCAGTAGACAGAACACTGAAGCTTTCTTT. Its protein is CASSRQNTEAFF.

The chain carries TRBV30 and TRBJ1-2; D possibly corresponds to TRBD1 (5 bases). CDR1 is GTSNPN and CDR2 is SVGIG in the germline V gene (reference sequence). The V gene lost 3 bases and the J gene lost 0 bases, with 17 bases spanning the gap. CDR3 length: 16 residues. The CDR3 reads CAWRAPGLITNYGYTF. DNA of the CDR3: TGTGCCTGGAGGGCGCCGGGACTGATCACTAACTATGGCTACACCTTC.

This clone was found once. In DNA form, the CDR3 reads TGTGCCAGCTCACCGACAGGGAACTTGGCCGAGCAGTACTTC. Translation gives CASSPTGNLAEQYF. This chain uses TRBV18 with TRBJ2-7, with 7 nucleotides matching TRBD1. The CDR3 loop spans 14 amino acids. CDR1 and CDR2 from the germline V gene are KGHSH and LQKENI. With 3 bases clipped from V and 6 bases from J, the junction kept 8 bases outside the gene matches.

The genes are TRBV2 and TRBJ1-2; TRBD1 matches at 10 bases. Germline CDR1 SNHLY, CDR2 FYNNEI. With V trimmed by 0 bases and J by 2 bases, 12 bases remained unmatched. CDR3 length: 19 amino acids. CDR3 sequence reads: CASSEAAGGWTGGNYGYTF. As DNA, the CDR3 is TGTGCCAGCAGTGAAGCCGCGGGGGGTTGGACAGGGGGAAACTATGGCTACACCTTC. Complete variable domain (other parts from reference TRBV2 and TRBJ1-2): EPEVTQTPSHQVTQMGQEVILRCVPISNHLYFYWYRQILGQKVEFLVSFYNNEISEKSEIFDDQFSVERPDGSNFTLKIRSTKLEDSAMYFCASSEAAGGWTGGNYGYTFGSGTRLTVV.

V gene TRBV11-3 combines with J gene TRBJ2-2; 7 nucleotides match TRBD2. In germline, CDR1 is SGHNT, CDR2 YENEEA. J gave up 0 bases and V 1 base, and 8 bases lay outside the gene matches. There are 18 residues in the CDR3. CDR3 sequence (DNA): TGTGCCAGCAGCTTAGGAGGGTGGGGACTAACGAACACCGGGGAGCTGTTTTTT. This codes for CASSLGGWGLTNTGELFF. The whole variable domain, filled in from reference TRBV11-3 and TRBJ2-2, reads EAGVVQSPRYKIIEKKQPVAFWCNPISGHNTLYWYLQNLGQGPELLIRYENEEAVDDSQLPKDRFSAERLKGVDSTLKIQPAELGDSAVYLCASSLGGWGLTNTGELFFGEGSRLTVL.

The chain employs TRBV11-3 and TRBJ1-3; the match to TRBD1 covers 7 bases. CDR1 is SGHNT, CDR2 YENEEA, per germline. The CDR3 spans 14 residues. Trimming cost V 5 bases and J 4 bases; bases outside gene matches: 5. The CDR3 sequence is CASSLTTGGNTIYF. In DNA form, the CDR3 reads TGTGCCAGCAGCCTCACGACAGGGGGAAACACCATATATTTT. Full variable domain (outside the CDR3, taken from reference TRBV11-3 and TRBJ1-3): EAGVVQSPRYKIIEKKQPVAFWCNPISGHNTLYWYLQNLGQGPELLIRYENEEAVDDSQLPKDRFSAERLKGVDSTLKIQPAELGDSAVYLCASSLTTGGNTIYFGEGSWLTVV.

The V gene is TRBV14, the J gene TRBJ1-2; D may be TRBD1 (5 bases). V lost 1 base and J 5 bases, leaving 11 bases between the germline ends. Germline-derived CDR1 and CDR2 are SGHDN and FVKESK. The CDR3 is 14 amino acids. The CDR3: CASSQAAGLYGYTF. In nucleotides, the CDR3 is TGTGCCAGCAGCCAAGCTGCAGGGCTATATGGCTACACCTTC.

The chain uses TRBV10-3 and TRBJ2-7, with D perhaps matching TRBD1 (5 bases). From germline, CDR1 is ENHRY and CDR2 SYGVKD. V was shortened by 10 bases and J by 2 bases, with 12 bases between the two germline ends. The CDR3 sequence is 12 residues long. Here the CDR3 reads CATQWGPYEQYF. Written as DNA, the CDR3 is TGTGCCACTCAATGGGGCCCCTACGAGCAGTACTTC.

This rearrangement joins TRBV4-3 to TRBJ1-1, with D maybe TRBD1 (5 bases). The germline V and J ends were trimmed by 3 bases and 1 base, with 12 bases remaining between them. Germline loops: CDR1 LGHNA, CDR2 YSLEER. The CDR3 is made up of 15 amino acids. CDR3 amino acids: CASSHGGTENTEAFF. In nucleotides, the CDR3 is TGCGCCAGCAGCCACGGGGGGACGGAGAACACTGAAGCTTTCTTT.

The gene calls are TRBV7-9 and TRBJ1-5; 7 bases are shared with TRBD1. This CDR3 region has 13 residues. The V and J ends lost 5 bases and 4 bases, in that order; junction bases with no gene match: 2. The V gene's germline CDR1 is SEHNR and CDR2 FQNEAQ (reference sequence). The CDR3 sequence: CASSPTGNQPQHF. As DNA, the CDR3 is TGTGCCAGCAGCCCGACAGGGAATCAGCCCCAGCATTTT. Full variable domain (missing parts from reference TRBV7-9 and TRBJ1-5): DTGVSQNPRHKITKRGQNVTFRCDPISEHNRLYWYRQTLGQGPEFLTYFQNEAQLEKSRLLSDRFSAERPKGSFSTLEIQRTEQGDSAMYLCASSPTGNQPQHFGDGTRLSIL.

This clone appeared once. This chain joins TRBV5-1 and TRBJ1-1; 8 nucleotides agree with TRBD1. Germline assignment: CDR1 SGHRS and CDR2 YFSETQ. CDR3 length: 17 residues. Trimming removed 4 bases from V and 1 base from J; junction bases left unmatched: 12. CDR3 in amino acids: CASSHRTQGARNTEAFF. Written as DNA, the CDR3 is TGCGCCAGCAGCCACCGGACCCAGGGGGCTAGGAACACTGAAGCTTTCTTT.

The chain recombines TRBV19 with TRBJ1-2; TRBD1 matches at 8 bases. Per the germline V gene, CDR1 is LNHDA and CDR2 is SQIVND (reference sequence). CDR3 length: 16 residues. The V and J ends lost 4 bases and 5 bases, in that order; junction bases with no gene match: 12. CDR3 in DNA: TGTGCCAGTAGTAGGGACAGGAGTCCGTTAACTTATGGCTACACCTTC. It encodes CASSRDRSPLTYGYTF.

This rearrangement joins TRBV5-1 to TRBJ2-5, with D perhaps assigned TRBD1 or TRBD2 (5 bases each). The J call could be wrong; TRBJ2-7 is a better fit for the DNA end. CDR1 is SGHRS and CDR2 is YFSETQ in the germline V gene. CDR3 length: 14 amino acids. CDR3 sequence reads: CASSSMGVDYEQYF. The CDR3 region has the DNA TGCGCCAGCAGCTCGATGGGGGTGGACTACGAGCAGTACTTC.

This clone was seen only a few times. The chain employs TRBV5-1 and TRBJ2-2; TRBD2 might be the D (6 bases). Trimming took 0 bases from V and 3 from J, leaving 12 bases between them. This CDR3 comprises 16 residues. Germline V gives CDR1 SGHRS, CDR2 YFSETQ. In nucleotides, the CDR3 is TGCGCCAGCAGCTTGGATGGAGGGCCGGACACCGGGGAGCTGTTTTTT. This gives the protein CASSLDGGPDTGELFF.

The chain combines TRBV2 with TRBJ1-2; no reliable D call. Germline CDR1 and CDR2: SNHLY and FYNNEI. There are 12 residues in the CDR3. V was trimmed by 7 bases and J by 3 bases, leaving 9 bases between them. The CDR3 region has the DNA TGTGCCAGCATGCGAGGGTACTATGGCTACACCTTC. Its translation is CASMRGYYGYTF.

CDR3 DNA sequence: TGTGCCAGCGGGGAGGGGGGCTACGAGCAGTACTTC. Protein product: CASGEGGYEQYF. V gene TRBV9 combines with J gene TRBJ2-7, with D perhaps matching TRBD2 (7 bases). The CDR3 length is 12 residues. Deletions cut 7 bases from V and 3 bases from J, with 11 bases between. CDR1 is SGDLS, CDR2 YYNGEE, per germline.

The V gene is TRBV5-6, the J gene TRBJ1-3; D is ambiguous. The CDR3 sequence is 14 residues long. The germline V and J ends were trimmed by 3 bases and 3 bases, with 10 bases remaining between them. Germline V lookup: CDR1 SGHDT, CDR2 YYEEEE. CDR3 nucleotide sequence: TGTGCCAGCAGCTCCGGGAGCCATGGAAACACCATATATTTT. This translates into CASSSGSHGNTIYF.

V usage is TRBV19 and J usage is TRBJ1-5; TRBD1 matches at 7 bases. V shed 6 bases, J shed 4 bases, and the junction held 9 bases outside the gene matches. From germline, CDR1 is LNHDA and CDR2 SQIVND (reference sequence). This CDR3 has 15 amino acids. This CDR3 reads CASRTGTARNQPQHF. The CDR3 coding sequence is TGTGCCAGTAGAACGGGGACAGCGAGAAATCAGCCCCAGCATTTT.

The gene calls are TRBV6-5 and TRBJ1-1, with D perhaps TRBD1 (5 bases). The germline gives CDR1 MNHEY, CDR2 SVGAGI. There are 14 residues in the CDR3. The V gene lost 7 bases and the J gene lost 6 bases, with 18 bases spanning the gap. This chain's CDR3 is CASKIQGFGPEAFF. CDR3 bases: TGTGCCAGCAAAATCCAGGGCTTTGGTCCTGAAGCTTTCTTT.

This chain links TRBV23-1 with TRBJ2-6; no definite D call. TRBV23-1 counts as an open reading frame of uncertain function. The CDR3 length is 16 residues. V was clipped by 3 bases and J by 0 bases, with 9 bases between them. As DNA, the CDR3 is TGCGCCAGCAGTCACTCCGGAGACTCTGGGGCCAACGTCCTGACTTTC. Translation: CASSHSGDSGANVLTF.

The gene calls are TRBV2 and TRBJ1-5; TRBD1 matches at 9 bases. J gave up 5 bases and V 1 base, and 3 bases lay outside the gene matches. This CDR3 spans 15 amino acids. Germline assignment: CDR1 SNHLY and CDR2 FYNNEI. The CDR3 loop reads CASSEETGGYQPQHF. The CDR3, as DNA: TGTGCCAGCAGTGAAGAAACAGGGGGCTATCAGCCCCAGCATTTT.

The chain employs TRBV30 and TRBJ1-5; maybe TRBD1 (6 bases). This CDR3 has 15 residues. The V gene lost 0 bases and the J gene lost 3 bases, with 12 bases spanning the gap. The germline V gene has CDR1 GTSNPN and CDR2 SVGIG (reference sequence). The CDR3 nucleotides read TGTGCCTGGAGTGTACCGGACAGCCTCAATCAGCCCCAGCATTTT. Encoded protein: CAWSVPDSLNQPQHF.

The chain is built from TRBV6-6 and TRBJ1-5, with 7 bases aligning to TRBD1. Trimming cost V 6 bases and J 7 bases; bases outside gene matches: 12. This CDR3 region has 15 residues. Germline CDR1 MNHNY, CDR2 SVGAGI (reference sequence). In nucleotides, the CDR3 is TGTGCCAGCAGATCTTCGACAGGGCCTTACCAGCCCCAGCATTTT. Amino acids: CASRSSTGPYQPQHF.